This T cell receptor (beta chain) is from a study of cytomegalovirus exposure and HLA in healthy donors. Overall study findings and caveats: Altogether, 150 to 200 TCR beta chains were recorded as cytomegalovirus-associated. The authors considered a cluster of highly shared sequence variants likely to be a sequencing artifact.

The germline V gene encodes CDR1 SGHDT and CDR2 YYEEEE. This CDR3 region has 15 residues. V dropped 4 bases and J dropped 0 bases, with 11 bases sitting between them. The PCR contained 60 Vbeta and 13 Jbeta primers. This table comes from immunoSEQ multiplex PCR, and its TCRdb copy is limited to in-frame clones, with some not included. The sample yields more than 55,000 clones, under 85% seen once. On this clone: The antigen remains undetermined.

Input material: PBMCs. This sequence joins TRBV5-6 and TRBJ2-1; tentative D call: TRBD2 (6 bases). The sequence was obtained from a woman aged 60-70 years in good health and CMV-seropositive. This CDR3 is CASSDAGSSYNEQFF. DNA of the CDR3: TGTGCCAGCAGCGATGCGGGGAGCTCCTACAATGAGCAGTTCTTC. The complete variable domain, with remaining parts taken from reference TRBV5-6 and TRBJ2-1, reads DAGVTQSPTHLIKTRGQQVTLRCSPKSGHDTVSWYQQALGQGPQFIFQYYEEEERQRGNFPDRFSGHQFPNYSSELNVNALLLGDSALYLCASSDAGSSYNEQFFGPGTRLTVL.